These 3 T cell receptor beta chains came from one sample sequenced in a study of blood T cells in healthy people across ages. Alongside a J-beta primer mix, a sample-barcoded 5' primer served in a second PCR lasting about 7 to 11 cycles. Each CDR3 protein gets one entry after TCRdb re-called the 5' RACE reads with MiXCR. Counted here are roughly 700,000 distinct CDR3 sequences, more than 40% occurring once; the ten biggest clones make up 30% to 40%. Sequencing was performed on blood. These receptor sequences come from a woman between 55 and 75 years old in good health.

This clonotype was recorded only once. The chain combines TRBV7-2 with TRBJ1-1; 8 nucleotides match TRBD1. Germline trimming cut 8 bases from V and 5 bases from J; bases unmatched to any gene: 13. Looked up from germline, CDR1 is SGHTA and CDR2 is FQGNSA. The CDR3 has 15 amino acids. Here the CDR3 reads CASGRSQGARTEAFF. The CDR3 DNA reads TGTGCCAGCGGCAGATCCCAGGGGGCGCGGACTGAAGCTTTCTTT.

This clonotype was counted a single time. This chain joins TRBV7-2 and TRBJ2-5; possibly TRBD2 for D (6 bases). Trimming took 6 bases from V and 11 from J, leaving 19 bases between them. CDR3 length: 13 residues. CDR1 SGHTA and CDR2 FQGNSA come from the germline V gene. DNA for the CDR3: TGTGCCAGCAGTGAAGGTTGGGGGGACTTGCAGTACTTC. Translation: CASSEGWGDLQYF.

The V call is TRBV20-1, the J call TRBJ1-2; D unresolved. Germline V gene lookup returns CDR1 DFQATT and CDR2 SNEGSKA (reference sequence). The length of the CDR3 is 13 residues. Trimming left V 0 bases short and J 3 bases short, with 8 bases between. The CDR3 DNA sequence: TGCAGTGCTAGAGAGGCAGGAGACTATGGCTACACCTTC. As protein: CSAREAGDYGYTF.